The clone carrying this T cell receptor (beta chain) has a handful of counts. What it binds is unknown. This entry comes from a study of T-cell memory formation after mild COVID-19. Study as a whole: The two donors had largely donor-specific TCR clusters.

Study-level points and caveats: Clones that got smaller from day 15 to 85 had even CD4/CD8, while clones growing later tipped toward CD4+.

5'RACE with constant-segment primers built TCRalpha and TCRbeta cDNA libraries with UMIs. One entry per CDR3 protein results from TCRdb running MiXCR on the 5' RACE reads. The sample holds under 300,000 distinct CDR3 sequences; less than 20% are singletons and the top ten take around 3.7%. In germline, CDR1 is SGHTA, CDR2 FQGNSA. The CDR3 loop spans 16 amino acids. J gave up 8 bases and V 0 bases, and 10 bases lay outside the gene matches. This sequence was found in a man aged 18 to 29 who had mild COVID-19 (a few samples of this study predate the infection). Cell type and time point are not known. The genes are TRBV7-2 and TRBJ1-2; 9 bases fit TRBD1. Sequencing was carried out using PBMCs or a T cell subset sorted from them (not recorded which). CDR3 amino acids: CASSLALLGQGFGYTF. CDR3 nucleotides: TGTGCCAGCAGCTTAGCCCTTTTGGGACAGGGTTTCGGCTACACCTTC.